Given below is one TCR beta chain in context. Its specificity is unknown. Autoimmune disease history or systemic immunosuppression was exclusionary. This specimen comes from a study of OX40 agonist ivuxolimab in advanced cancers. At the level of the study: Earlier anti-PD-1, anti-PD-L1 or anti-CTLA-4 therapy was permitted; over 35% had received some. General study points: Clonal expansion by week 6 occurred in CD4+ and CD8+ blood T cells (at 0.1 to 3.0 mg/kg). It was not determined which antigens were specifically recognized by the peripheral T cells that had undergone clonal expansion.

Germline V gene data show CDR1 as MDHEN and CDR2 as SYDVKM. The CDR3 is 14 amino acids. V lost 4 bases and J 4 bases, leaving 12 bases between the germline ends. Generated by immunoSEQ multiplex PCR, the TCRdb table keeps only in-frame clones and is missing some. This table has approximately 70,000 clones, 70% to 90% appearing once. This rearrangement joins TRBV28 to TRBJ2-3; D possibly matches TRBD1 or TRBD2 (6 bases each). The receptor comes from an adult with an advanced solid tumor such as melanoma, head and neck, liver or kidney cancer. The sample was CD4+ or CD8+ T cells sorted from blood, taken in a trial of the OX40 agonist ivuxolimab. This CDR3 reads CASSWGASPDTQYF. The DNA for the CDR3 is TGTGCCAGCAGTTGGGGGGCGAGTCCAGATACGCAGTATTTT.